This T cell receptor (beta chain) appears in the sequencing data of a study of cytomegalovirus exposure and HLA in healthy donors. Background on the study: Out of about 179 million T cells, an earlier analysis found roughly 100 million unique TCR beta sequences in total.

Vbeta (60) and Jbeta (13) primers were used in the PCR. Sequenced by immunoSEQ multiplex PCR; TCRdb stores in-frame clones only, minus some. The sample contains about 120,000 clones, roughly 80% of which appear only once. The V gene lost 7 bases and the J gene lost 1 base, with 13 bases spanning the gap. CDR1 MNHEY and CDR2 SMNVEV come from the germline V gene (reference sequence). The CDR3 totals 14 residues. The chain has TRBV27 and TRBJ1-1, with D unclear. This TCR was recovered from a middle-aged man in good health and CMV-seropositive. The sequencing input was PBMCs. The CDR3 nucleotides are TGTGCCAGCACCCCCAGAGGGCCGAACACTGAAGCTTTCTTT. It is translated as CASTPRGPNTEAFF.